What follows are 28 T cell receptor beta chains derived from one specimen sequenced in a study of shared T cell receptors in the human thymus. Using immunoSEQ multiplex PCR, the repertoire was profiled, and TCRdb retains in-frame clones only, with some absent. The data show roughly 500,000 clones, with more than 75% seen just once and more than 0.01% held by the top ten. The data were also submitted as part of a second study, on human thymus T cells.

Material for sequencing was thymocytes. The source is a boy under two years old with a congenital heart defect.

The chain uses TRBV28 and TRBJ1-5, with TRBD1 matching over 9 bases. Germline CDR1 and CDR2: MDHEN and SYDVKM. The CDR3 contains 18 residues. V was clipped by 1 base and J by 1 base; unmatched bases: 8. In DNA form, the CDR3 reads TGTGCCAGCAGTTTATACCTCCCGGACAGGGGAAGCAATCAGCCCCAGCATTTT. Encoded protein: CASSLYLPDRGSNQPQHF. Using reference TRBV28 and TRBJ1-5 for the parts outside the CDR3, the full variable domain is DVKVTQSSRYLVKRTGEKVFLECVQDMDHENMFWYRQDPGLGLRLIYFSYDVKMKEKGDIPEGYSVSREKKERFSLILESASTNQTSMYLCASSLYLPDRGSNQPQHFGDGTRLSIL.

The J gene is TRBJ2-7, the V gene TRBV27; the match to TRBD1 covers 8 bases. V dropped 5 bases and J dropped 2; count of bases not matched to a gene: 5. Looked up from germline, CDR1 is MNHEY and CDR2 is SMNVEV (reference sequence). The CDR3 is 14 residues long. CDR3 bases: TGTGCCAGCAGTGGGACAGGTCGCCCCTACGAGCAGTACTTC. Its translation: CASSGTGRPYEQYF.

The V gene is TRBV15, the J gene TRBJ1-1; weak D call: TRBD1 (5 bases). The CDR3 consists of 15 residues. V was shortened by 7 bases and J by 3 bases, with 18 bases between the two germline ends. Germline-derived CDR1 and CDR2 are LNHNV and YYDKDF (reference sequence). CDR3 protein: CATKVLVGQDTEAFF. In DNA, the CDR3 is TGTGCCACCAAAGTTCTCGTGGGGCAGGACACTGAAGCTTTCTTT.

The chain joins TRBV19 to TRBJ1-5; the match to TRBD1 covers 12 bases. CDR1 LNHDA and CDR2 SQIVND come from the germline V gene (reference sequence). The J segment lost 2 bases and the V segment lost 0 bases, leaving 5 bases of the junction unmatched. This CDR3 region has 18 residues. CDR3 sequence: CASSIDTGQGAGNQPQHF. In nucleotides, the CDR3 is TGTGCCAGTAGTATAGACACGGGACAGGGGGCTGGCAATCAGCCCCAGCATTTT. Variable domain in full (rest from reference TRBV19 and TRBJ1-5): DGGITQSPKYLFRKEGQNVTLSCEQNLNHDAMYWYRQDPGQGLRLIYYSQIVNDFQKGDIAEGYSVSREKKESFPLTVTSAQKNPTAFYLCASSIDTGQGAGNQPQHFGDGTRLSIL.

The rearrangement links TRBV6-4 to TRBJ1-3; tentative D call: TRBD1 (5 bases). CDR1 is MRHNA, CDR2 SNTAGT, per germline. The CDR3 consists of 15 residues. Trimming left V 4 bases short and J 1 base short, with 11 bases between. The CDR3 reads CASSGPTGSGNTIYF. CDR3 coding DNA: TGTGCCAGCAGTGGGCCTACAGGTTCTGGAAACACCATATATTTT.

The genes are TRBV5-4 and TRBJ2-1; 14 bases map to TRBD2. Losses at the gene ends were 3 bases for V and 8 bases for J; bases not matched to a gene: 1. This CDR3 comprises 14 residues. Germline V lookup: CDR1 SGHNT, CDR2 YYREEE (reference sequence). The CDR3 region is CASSWTSGGHEQFF. The CDR3 bases are TGTGCCAGCAGCTGGACTAGCGGGGGGCATGAGCAGTTCTTC.

V and J are TRBV28 and TRBJ2-4, with D perhaps TRBD1 (6 bases). V gave up 4 bases and J gave up 0 bases, with 16 bases separating them. The germline CDR1 and CDR2 sequences are MDHEN and SYDVKM. There are 17 residues in the CDR3. The CDR3 spells CASSSGETILAKNIQYF. CDR3 DNA sequence: TGTGCCAGCAGTTCAGGGGAGACAATACTAGCCAAAAACATTCAGTACTTC.

The chain combines TRBV15 with TRBJ1-5; no clear D gene. Germline V CDR1 and CDR2: LNHNV, YYDKDF (reference sequence). The CDR3 totals 14 residues. V dropped 5 bases and J dropped 2 bases, with 10 bases sitting between them. The CDR3, as DNA: TGTGCCACCAGCGATATAGGAGGCAATCAGCCCCAGCATTTT. Its protein product is CATSDIGGNQPQHF.

The genes are TRBV6-5 and TRBJ2-5; no definite D call. This CDR3 comprises 13 residues. Trimming pared 6 bases from V and 1 base from J, leaving 9 bases between. Germline-derived CDR1 and CDR2 are MNHEY and SVGAGI. The CDR3 loop is CASRQFSQETQYF. DNA of the CDR3: TGTGCCAGCAGGCAGTTTTCCCAAGAGACCCAGTACTTC.

This sequence joins TRBV5-4 and TRBJ2-5; TRBD2 is a possible D gene (6 bases). V lost 0 bases and J 5 bases, leaving 11 bases between the germline ends. CDR1 is SGHNT, CDR2 YYREEE, per germline (reference sequence). The CDR3 length is 14 residues. This CDR3 is CASSLESREETQYF. The CDR3, as DNA: TGTGCCAGCAGCTTGGAATCACGGGAGGAGACCCAGTACTTC.

The V gene is TRBV2, the J gene TRBJ1-5; D is perhaps TRBD1 (6 bases). Germline loops: CDR1 SNHLY, CDR2 FYNNEI. The CDR3 covers 15 residues. The V end was cut by 4 bases, the J end by 3 bases, with 13 bases between. In DNA form, the CDR3 reads TGTGCCAGCAGTGGGGGGCAGGGAGACAATCAGCCCCAGCATTTT. Its protein is CASSGGQGDNQPQHF.

Of note for this clone: The conserved phenylalanine or tryptophan is not found at the CDR3 terminus, so this likely reflects a read error. Because the CDR3's place on the DNA is in doubt, the DNA is left out and the CDR3 is given as listed by TCRdb. The chain joins TRBV6-1 to TRBJ2-7; the DNA was not compared with TRBD2, the D call given in the table. Per germline, CDR1 MNHNS and CDR2 SASEGT. The CDR3 extends over 13 residues, inclusive of both ends. The CDR3 region is CASSESRFMAGAN.

CDR3 residues: CATSREYEREGGDTQYF. CDR3 bases: TGTGCCACCAGCAGAGAGTATGAACGGGAGGGGGGAGATACGCAGTATTTT. The chain employs TRBV15 and TRBJ2-3; 8 nucleotides line up with TRBD2. V was pared by 0 bases and J by 5 bases, with 10 bases of the junction left unmatched. The germline V gene encodes CDR1 LNHNV and CDR2 YYDKDF (reference sequence). The CDR3 runs to 17 residues.

The gene calls are TRBV6-5 and TRBJ1-2, with TRBD1 matching over 10 bases. Germline assignment: CDR1 MNHEY and CDR2 SVGAGI. V lost 6 bases, J lost 8 bases, and 12 bases stayed unmatched. CDR3 length equals 15 residues. The CDR3 loop is CASRKPGQGTDGYTF. The CDR3 DNA reads TGTGCCAGCAGAAAACCGGGACAGGGGACGGACGGCTACACCTTC.

The chain combines TRBV11-3 with TRBJ2-1; D is possibly TRBD1 (6 bases). V dropped 6 bases and J dropped 9 bases, with 12 bases sitting between them. The CDR3 covers 12 residues. CDR1 and CDR2 (germline): SGHNT, YENEEA. This chain's CDR3 is CASRLRGFEQFF. DNA for the CDR3: TGTGCCAGCAGACTAAGGGGGTTTGAGCAGTTCTTC.

The chain recombines TRBV7-9 with TRBJ2-7; 9 nucleotides line up with TRBD1. Trimming took 5 bases from V and 4 from J; bases not matched to a gene: 6. Germline CDR1 reads SEHNR; CDR2 reads FQNEAQ (reference sequence). The length of the CDR3 is 14 residues. As DNA, the CDR3 is TGTGCCAGCAGCCACACAGGGGGCCCGTACGAGCAGTACTTC. It codes for CASSHTGGPYEQYF.

The genes are TRBV6-4 and TRBJ2-3; D not certain. The length of the CDR3 is 14 residues. CDR1 MRHNA and CDR2 SNTAGT come from the germline V gene. The V gene lost 6 bases and the J gene lost 4 bases, with 14 bases spanning the gap. The DNA of the CDR3 is TGTGCCAGCAGGTCCTCTAGTATCGCAGATACGCAGTATTTT. This sequence encodes CASRSSSIADTQYF.

This clone was recorded a few times. This chain links TRBV2 with TRBJ2-1; 7 bases are a match to TRBD2. The ends lost 4 bases at V and 8 bases at J; junction bases unmatched: 14. This CDR3 comprises 16 residues. Looked up from germline, CDR1 is SNHLY and CDR2 is FYNNEI. CDR3 nucleotides: TGTGCCAGCAGTGGGTCGGTTGGCGGGAGTCGGGATGAGCAGTTCTTC. It encodes CASSGSVGGSRDEQFF.

The rearrangement links TRBV19 to TRBJ1-1; 8 bases line up with TRBD1. V shed 7 bases and J 3 bases; nucleotides not matched to a gene: 4. From germline, CDR1 is LNHDA and CDR2 SQIVND (reference sequence). This CDR3 spans 13 amino acids. This CDR3 is CASMPGGYTEAFF. The CDR3 DNA follows: TGTGCCAGTATGCCAGGGGGCTACACTGAAGCTTTCTTT.

The rearrangement joins TRBV2 to TRBJ2-2, with a tentative D call TRBD1 (5 bases). CDR1 SNHLY and CDR2 FYNNEI come from the germline V gene. The V gene lost 6 bases and the J gene lost 8 bases, with 16 bases spanning the gap. CDR3 size: 14 residues. DNA for the CDR3: TGTGCCAGCAGCGACTTAGGGGTTGCAGGGGAGCTGTTTTTT. The encoded protein is CASSDLGVAGELFF. The variable domain in full, completed from reference TRBV2 and TRBJ2-2, reads EPEVTQTPSHQVTQMGQEVILRCVPISNHLYFYWYRQILGQKVEFLVSFYNNEISEKSEIFDDQFSVERPDGSNFTLKIRSTKLEDSAMYFCASSDLGVAGELFFGEGSRLTVL.

V gene TRBV11-2 combines with J gene TRBJ2-7; 8 positions match TRBD1. After removal of 5 bases from V and 1 base from J, the junction contained 7 bases not matched to a gene. This CDR3 spans 15 amino acids. The germline V gene encodes CDR1 SGHAT and CDR2 FQNNGV. In DNA form, the CDR3 reads TGTGCCAGCAGCCCCTGGGGGGACAGGTCCTACGAGCAGTACTTC. It codes for CASSPWGDRSYEQYF.

The chain employs TRBV15 and TRBJ2-1, with TRBD2 matching over 8 bases. The V and J ends lost 6 bases and 4 bases, in that order; junction bases with no gene match: 8. The CDR3 loop spans 15 amino acids. Germline CDR1 is LNHNV and CDR2 is YYDKDF (reference sequence). The CDR3 nucleotides are TGTGCCACCAGTCGTAGCGGGACCCTATACAATGAGCAGTTCTTC. This translates into CATSRSGTLYNEQFF. The full variable domain, its missing parts supplied by reference TRBV15 and TRBJ2-1, is DAMVIQNPRYQVTQFGKPVTLSCSQTLNHNVMYWYQQKSSQAPKLLFHYYDKDFNNEADTPDNFQSRRPNTSFCFLDIRSPGLGDTAMYLCATSRSGTLYNEQFFGPGTRLTVL.

Points on this clone: An end of the junction differs from the germline gene, which may be a read error. The CDR3 region is CASSVSSRTNSYEQYF. The DNA of the CDR3 is TGTGCCAGCAGTGTATCGTCCAGGACAAATTCCTACGAGCAGTACTTC. The V call is TRBV27, the J call TRBJ2-7; perhaps TRBD1 as D (5 bases). The CDR3 runs to 16 residues. The germline gives CDR1 MNHEY, CDR2 SMNVEV (reference sequence).

The CDR3 spells CASRVGLLTYNEQFF. As DNA, the CDR3 is TGCGCCAGCAGAGTTGGACTACTGACCTACAATGAGCAGTTCTTC. This chain connects TRBV10-2 to TRBJ2-1, with a weak D call TRBD2 (6 bases). Trimming took off 6 bases at V and 2 bases at J, with 14 bases between the two ends. The CDR3 contains 15 residues. Germline values: CDR1 WSHSY, CDR2 SAAADI.

This clone came up a few times. J is TRBJ2-1 and V is TRBV4-3, with 12 bases identical to TRBD2. V trimming: 0 bases; J trimming: 6 bases; junction bases outside the gene matches: 9. Germline assignment: CDR1 LGHNA and CDR2 YSLEER. This CDR3 is 18 amino acids long. The CDR3 protein is CASSQEASLAGGSNEQFF. The DNA of the CDR3 is TGCGCCAGCAGCCAAGAAGCCTCCCTAGCGGGAGGGTCCAATGAGCAGTTCTTC.

The genes are TRBV29-1 and TRBJ2-5, with D possibly matching TRBD2 (6 bases). The last part of the DNA fits TRBJ2-7 better; the J call may be wrong. In germline, CDR1 is SQVTM, CDR2 ANQGSEA. The CDR3 loop spans 18 amino acids. CDR3 sequence: CSVVGLKPIGRESYEQYF. CDR3 nucleotides: TGCAGCGTTGTGGGACTCAAACCGATCGGGAGAGAGTCCTACGAGCAGTACTTC.

This sequence joins TRBV7-3 and TRBJ2-3; 8 nucleotides match TRBD1. The V and J ends lost 3 bases and 2 bases, in that order; junction bases with no gene match: 7. The germline V gene has CDR1 SGHTA and CDR2 FQGTGA. The CDR3 is made up of 16 amino acids. CDR3 in DNA: TGTGCCAGCAGCTTGGAGGGACAGGTGCACACAGATACGCAGTATTTT. Its protein is CASSLEGQVHTDTQYF.

The CDR3 nucleotides read TGTGCCAGTAGTTGGCTCGACTATGGCTACACCTTC. It specifies CASSWLDYGYTF. The chain links TRBV19 to TRBJ1-2; D remains ambiguous. This CDR3 is built from 12 residues. Germline lookup yields CDR1 LNHDA and CDR2 SQIVND (reference sequence). The ends were cut back, 5 bases at V and 3 bases at J, with 7 bases in the middle.